Listed here are 23 T cell receptor beta chains from one sample, sequenced in a study of sequential checkpoint blockade in melanoma (dated by TCRdb to the late 2010s). Libraries were prepared through the immunoSEQ multiplex PCR assay. Sourced from immuneACCESS, this table was stored by TCRdb with only in-frame sequences that have V and J called. A share of the clones is absent; for the studies checked, an unresolved V gene accounts for under half, and the remainder has no known explanation. A total of under 25,000 clones appear in this sample, approximately 72% of them only once. The top ten constitute 35% to 40% of the sample. Interpreted using the paper, the treatment or condition label stands for: randomized to nivolumab then ipilimumab (arm A) or the reverse (arm B). The input for sequencing was CD8+ T cells sorted from blood (inferred from file names), taken from a patient given nivolumab and ipilimumab in sequence. Receptors originate from a human donor with melanoma.

The chain joins TRBV7-9 to TRBJ1-2, with D maybe TRBD1 (6 bases). Trimming took 3 bases from V and 8 from J, leaving 13 bases between them. The length of the CDR3 is 13 residues. Germline V gene sequence: CDR1 SEHNR, CDR2 FQNEAQ (reference sequence). In DNA form, the CDR3 reads TGTGCCAGCAGCTTCCGGGGGGCCTTAGGCTACACCTTC. This encodes CASSFRGALGYTF.

This clone was observed once. This rearrangement joins TRBV6-5 to TRBJ1-1, with 7 bases fitting TRBD1. The CDR3 is 13 amino acids. Germline loops: CDR1 MNHEY, CDR2 SVGAGI. The V gene end was trimmed by 2 bases and the J gene end by 4 bases; junction bases not matched to a gene: 1. CDR3 in amino acids: CASSYAGGTEAFF. The CDR3 bases are TGTGCCAGCAGTTACGCAGGGGGCACTGAAGCTTTCTTT.

The chain joins TRBV5-1 to TRBJ2-7; 9 nucleotides agree with TRBD2. The CDR3 sequence is 14 residues long. The trim removed 6 bases at V and 7 bases at J, leaving 11 bases unmatched. CDR1 and CDR2 from the germline V gene are SGHRS and YFSETQ. CDR3 DNA: TGCGCCAGCACCCCGGGTAGCGGGAGAGGTGAGCAGTACTTC. Protein: CASTPGSGRGEQYF.

This CDR3 is CASTWDSADPSTDTQYF. CDR3 DNA: TGTGCCAGCACCTGGGACAGCGCAGATCCTAGCACAGATACGCAGTATTTT. The chain has TRBV2 and TRBJ2-3; TRBD1 agrees at 7 bases. In germline, CDR1 is SNHLY, CDR2 FYNNEI. V was pared by 7 bases and J by 0 bases, with 13 bases of the junction left unmatched. The CDR3 spans 17 residues.

The chain combines TRBV10-1 with TRBJ2-7; D not certain. Germline loops: CDR1 WNHNN, CDR2 SYGVQD (reference sequence). The V and J ends lost 5 bases and 2 bases respectively, with 22 bases between them. The CDR3 is 17 amino acids. For the CDR3, the DNA is TGCGCCAGCAGTACCCCGGGTCTCCAACCCGTAGCCTACGAGCAGTACTTC. Translating gives CASSTPGLQPVAYEQYF.

The chain carries TRBV5-1 and TRBJ2-7; 8 bases are shared with TRBD1. Germline V gene sequence: CDR1 SGHRS, CDR2 YFSETQ. The CDR3 is made up of 14 amino acids. V lost 4 bases, J lost 4 bases, and 7 bases stayed unmatched. The CDR3 here is CASSEDRAVYEQYF. CDR3 DNA: TGCGCCAGCAGCGAGGACAGGGCCGTATACGAGCAGTACTTC. Full variable domain (rest looked up from reference TRBV5-1 and TRBJ2-7): KAGVTQTPRYLIKTRGQQVTLSCSPISGHRSVSWYQQTPGQGLQFLFEYFSETQRNKGNFPGRFSGRQFSNSRSEMNVSTLELGDSALYLCASSEDRAVYEQYFGPGTRLTVT.

The rearrangement uses TRBV19 and TRBJ1-1; 7 bases are a match to TRBD1. There are 15 residues in the CDR3. The germline CDR1 and CDR2 sequences are LNHDA and SQIVND (reference sequence). V was clipped by 3 bases and J by 4 bases; unmatched bases: 8. The CDR3 coding sequence is TGTGCCAGTAGTATTGGGAGAGGGGGCGGCACTGAAGCTTTCTTT. It specifies CASSIGRGGGTEAFF. Full variable domain (rest looked up from reference TRBV19 and TRBJ1-1): DGGITQSPKYLFRKEGQNVTLSCEQNLNHDAMYWYRQDPGQGLRLIYYSQIVNDFQKGDIAEGYSVSREKKESFPLTVTSAQKNPTAFYLCASSIGRGGGTEAFFGQGTRLTVV.

The chain combines TRBV6-5 with TRBJ2-7, with D perhaps matching TRBD1 (6 bases). There are 16 residues in the CDR3. The germline CDR1 and CDR2 sequences are MNHEY and SVGAGI. The germline V and J ends were trimmed by 0 bases and 4 bases, with 16 bases remaining between them. The CDR3 here is CASSYSLTGNWYEQYF. In DNA form, the CDR3 reads TGTGCCAGCAGTTACTCACTTACAGGGAATTGGTACGAGCAGTACTTC.

This clone came up a few times. The gene calls are TRBV4-1 and TRBJ1-2, with 8 bases identical to TRBD1. The CDR3 is 15 amino acids. Germline V gene lookup returns CDR1 MGHRA and CDR2 YSYEKL. The J segment lost 5 bases and the V segment lost 0 bases, leaving 5 bases of the junction unmatched. CDR3 region: CASSQERTGKYGYTF. The CDR3 nucleotides are TGCGCCAGCAGCCAAGAGAGGACAGGGAAGTATGGCTACACCTTC.

The chain is built from TRBV28 and TRBJ1-2, with D possibly being TRBD1 (6 bases). Germline-derived CDR1 and CDR2 are MDHEN and SYDVKM. This CDR3 is 14 amino acids long. The V end was cut by 2 bases, the J end by 1 base, with 8 bases between. This CDR3 reads CASSLQGNNYGYTF. The CDR3 nucleotides read TGTGCCAGCAGTTTACAGGGGAATAACTATGGCTACACCTTC.

The rearrangement links TRBV2 to TRBJ2-1, with D possibly being TRBD2 (5 bases). The CDR3 extends over 15 amino acids. Germline CDR1 is SNHLY and CDR2 is FYNNEI. V lost 5 bases, J lost 0 bases, and 11 bases lay in between. In DNA, the CDR3 is TGTGCCAGCAGTCCCCGCGCGGGCTCCTACAATGAGCAGTTCTTC. This codes for CASSPRAGSYNEQFF.

The chain carries TRBV7-9 and TRBJ2-7, with 11 bases identical to TRBD2. Germline lookup yields CDR1 SEHNR and CDR2 FQNEAQ (reference sequence). V lost 4 bases and J lost 1; bases outside the gene matches: 3. The CDR3 is 15 residues long. The CDR3 bases are TGTGCCAGCAGCTCCGGGACTAGCGGATCCTACGAGCAGTACTTC. Translated, it gives CASSSGTSGSYEQYF.

This chain uses TRBV11-2 with TRBJ1-1, with D perhaps TRBD1 (6 bases). The CDR3 length is 14 residues. The germline V gene encodes CDR1 SGHAT and CDR2 FQNNGV. V dropped 4 bases and J dropped 0 bases, with 9 bases sitting between them. Here the CDR3 DNA reads TGTGCCAGCAGCTACGGACAGATGAACACTGAAGCTTTCTTT. Translated: CASSYGQMNTEAFF.

This chain connects TRBV30 to TRBJ1-1; 9 nucleotides match TRBD1. In germline, CDR1 is GTSNPN, CDR2 SVGIG (reference sequence). V gave up 2 bases and J gave up 5 bases; unmatched junction bases: 12. The CDR3 has 16 amino acids. For the CDR3, the DNA is TGTGCCTGGAGTAACTTAGGGGACAGGGAACATACTGAAGCTTTCTTT. This translates into CAWSNLGDREHTEAFF.

This clone was seen a single time. The gene calls are TRBV7-8 and TRBJ2-7; maybe TRBD2 (5 bases). CDR3 size: 14 residues. V lost 1 base to trimming and J lost 7 bases, with 14 bases between them. Germline V gene lookup returns CDR1 SGHVS and CDR2 FQNEAQ. CDR3 nucleotides: TGTGCCAGCAGCTTAGGTGGAGGCCTCGGGGAGCAGTACTTC. Translation gives CASSLGGGLGEQYF. Variable domain in full (rest from reference TRBV7-8 and TRBJ2-7): GAGVSQSPRYKVAKRGQDVALRCDPISGHVSLFWYQQALGQGPEFLTYFQNEAQLDKSGLPSDRFFAERPEGSVSTLKIQRTQQEDSAVYLCASSLGGGLGEQYFGPGTRLTVT.

V and J are TRBV28 and TRBJ2-7; TRBD2 matches 7 bases. Trimming at V came to 3 bases and at J to 5 bases, leaving 7 bases not matched to a gene. The CDR3 consists of 14 residues. Germline V gene data show CDR1 as MDHEN and CDR2 as SYDVKM. CDR3 residues: CASSLGGTINEQYF. The CDR3 region has the DNA TGTGCCAGCAGTTTGGGGGGGACCATCAACGAGCAGTACTTC.

The chain employs TRBV7-3 and TRBJ1-1; D unclear. Germline V gene lookup returns CDR1 SGHTA and CDR2 FQGTGA. This CDR3 is built from 13 residues. The V end was cut by 3 bases, the J end by 2 bases, with 7 bases between. As DNA, the CDR3 is TGTGCCAGCAGCTTCGGCGGCAACACTGAAGCTTTCTTT. Its protein product is CASSFGGNTEAFF.

The chain employs TRBV6-5 and TRBJ1-1, with 8 bases fitting TRBD1. This CDR3 has 15 residues. Germline loops: CDR1 MNHEY, CDR2 SVGAGI. Trimming removed 2 bases from V and 5 bases from J; junction bases left unmatched: 7. The CDR3 nucleotides are TGTGCCAGCAGTTACGGCGACAGGGGAGAAACTGAAGCTTTCTTT. Its translation is CASSYGDRGETEAFF.

The chain recombines TRBV15 with TRBJ1-1; D is perhaps TRBD1 (5 bases). This CDR3 is built from 14 residues. The ends were cut back, 3 bases at V and 1 base at J, with 9 bases in the middle. Germline V gene sequence: CDR1 LNHNV, CDR2 YYDKDF (reference sequence). Written as DNA, the CDR3 is TGTGCCACCAGCAGTCCCAGGGAGAACACTGAAGCTTTCTTT. It specifies CATSSPRENTEAFF.

Only one count was recorded for this clone. The chain has TRBV5-5 and TRBJ1-5; 7 positions match TRBD1. CDR1 and CDR2 from the germline V gene are SGHKS and YYEKEE (reference sequence). There are 16 residues in the CDR3. Germline trimming cut 5 bases from V and 0 bases from J; bases unmatched to any gene: 8. The CDR3 coding sequence is TGTGCCAGCAGAGCTGGGACAGACTTTAGCAATCAGCCCCAGCATTTT. This sequence encodes CASRAGTDFSNQPQHF.

V usage is TRBV7-9 and J usage is TRBJ1-1; no definite D call. CDR3 size: 15 residues. Per germline, CDR1 SEHNR and CDR2 FQNEAQ (reference sequence). The V and J ends lost 3 bases and 6 bases respectively, with 17 bases between them. The CDR3 sequence is CASSFGEVPVAEAFF. The CDR3 DNA follows: TGTGCCAGCAGCTTTGGAGAAGTCCCCGTGGCTGAAGCTTTCTTT.

The chain links TRBV7-6 to TRBJ2-5; 7 bases agree with TRBD1. The DNA matches TRBJ2-7 better at its end, which makes the J call doubtful. This CDR3 spans 16 amino acids. In germline, CDR1 is SGHVS, CDR2 FNYEAQ. CDR3 in amino acids: CASSLASADRIHEQYF. In DNA form, the CDR3 reads TGTGCCAGCAGCTTAGCCTCCGCGGACAGGATCCACGAGCAGTACTTC.

The rearrangement links TRBV9 to TRBJ2-7; a possible D gene is TRBD2 (5 bases). This CDR3 has 15 amino acids. Trimming removed 0 bases from V and 3 bases from J, with 13 bases in between. Germline CDR1 is SGDLS and CDR2 is YYNGEE. The CDR3 loop is CASSVGTADVYEQYF. As DNA, the CDR3 is TGTGCCAGCAGCGTAGGAACAGCGGACGTCTACGAGCAGTACTTC.